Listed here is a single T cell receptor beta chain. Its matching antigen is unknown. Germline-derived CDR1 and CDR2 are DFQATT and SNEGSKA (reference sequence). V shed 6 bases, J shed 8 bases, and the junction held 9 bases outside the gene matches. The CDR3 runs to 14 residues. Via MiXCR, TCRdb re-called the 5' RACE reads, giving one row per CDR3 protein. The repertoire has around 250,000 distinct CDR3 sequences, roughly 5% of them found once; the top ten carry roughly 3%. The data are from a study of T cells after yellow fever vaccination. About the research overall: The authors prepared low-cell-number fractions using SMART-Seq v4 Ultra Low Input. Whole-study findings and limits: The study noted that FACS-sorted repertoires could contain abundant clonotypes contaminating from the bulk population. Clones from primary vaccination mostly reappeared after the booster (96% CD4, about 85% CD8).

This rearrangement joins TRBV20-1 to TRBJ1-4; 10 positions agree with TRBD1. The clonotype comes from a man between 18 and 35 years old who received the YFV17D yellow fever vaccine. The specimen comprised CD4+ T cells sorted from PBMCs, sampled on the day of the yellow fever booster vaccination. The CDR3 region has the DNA TGCAGTGCACCTGGGACAGGGGATTTGGAAAAACTGTTTTTT. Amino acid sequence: CSAPGTGDLEKLFF.